This T cell receptor (beta chain) emerged from a study of Ad26.COV2.S vaccination and SARS-CoV-2 variants. Clones were sequenced by immunoSEQ multiplex PCR, and TCRdb holds only the in-frame ones, with some missing. The sample has roughly 380,000 clones; 92% are singletons. This CDR3 is 14 amino acids long. CDR1 is LNHDA, CDR2 SQIVND, per germline (reference sequence). V was trimmed by 1 base and J by 6 bases, leaving 12 bases between them. The receptor was derived from a human donor who had recovered from COVID-19. The genes are TRBV19 and TRBJ1-2; TRBD1 is a possible D gene (5 bases). The source was peripheral blood, collected after recovery from COVID-19. The CDR3 loop reads CASSIAVTANGYTF. CDR3 DNA sequence: TGTGCCAGTAGTATAGCTGTGACAGCGAATGGCTACACCTTC.